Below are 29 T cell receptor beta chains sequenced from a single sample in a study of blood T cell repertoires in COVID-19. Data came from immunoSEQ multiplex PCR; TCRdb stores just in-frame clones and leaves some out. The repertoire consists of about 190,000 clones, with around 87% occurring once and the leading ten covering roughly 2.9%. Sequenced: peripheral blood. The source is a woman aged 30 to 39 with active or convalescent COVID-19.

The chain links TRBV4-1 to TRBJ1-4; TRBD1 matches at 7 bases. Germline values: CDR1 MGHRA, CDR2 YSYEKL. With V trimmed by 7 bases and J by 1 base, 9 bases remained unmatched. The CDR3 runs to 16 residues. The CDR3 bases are TGCGCCAGCAACGACAGGGTACGGGAAACTAATGAAAAACTGTTTTTT. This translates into CASNDRVRETNEKLFF.

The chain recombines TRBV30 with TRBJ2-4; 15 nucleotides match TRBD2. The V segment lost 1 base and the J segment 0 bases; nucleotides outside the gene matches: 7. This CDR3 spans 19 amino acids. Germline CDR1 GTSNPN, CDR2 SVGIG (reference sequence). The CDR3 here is CAWSEPWTSGGGAKNIQYF. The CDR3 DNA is TGTGCCTGGAGTGAACCCTGGACTAGCGGGGGGGGAGCCAAAAACATTCAGTACTTC.

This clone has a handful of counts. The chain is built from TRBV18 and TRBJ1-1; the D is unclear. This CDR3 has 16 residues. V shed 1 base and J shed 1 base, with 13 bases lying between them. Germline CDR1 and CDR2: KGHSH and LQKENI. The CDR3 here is CASSPLDQRRNTEAFF. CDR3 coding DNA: TGTGCCAGCTCACCACTCGACCAGCGAAGGAACACTGAAGCTTTCTTT.

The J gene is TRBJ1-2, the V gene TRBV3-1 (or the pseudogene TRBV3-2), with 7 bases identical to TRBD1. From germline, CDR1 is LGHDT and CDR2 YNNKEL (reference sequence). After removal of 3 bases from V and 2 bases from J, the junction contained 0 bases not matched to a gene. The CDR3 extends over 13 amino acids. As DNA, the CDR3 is TGTGCCAGCAGCCAGACAGGGAACTATGGCTACACCTTC. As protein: CASSQTGNYGYTF.

The CDR3 region has the DNA TGTGCCAGCAGCAGGGGACAGTACAATGAGCAGTTCTTC. This sequence encodes CASSRGQYNEQFF. The J gene is TRBJ2-1, the V gene TRBV6-5; 7 bases are shared with TRBD1. The CDR3 is 13 residues long. V lost 6 bases, J lost 4 bases, and 3 bases stayed unmatched. Germline CDR1 and CDR2: MNHEY and SVGAGI.

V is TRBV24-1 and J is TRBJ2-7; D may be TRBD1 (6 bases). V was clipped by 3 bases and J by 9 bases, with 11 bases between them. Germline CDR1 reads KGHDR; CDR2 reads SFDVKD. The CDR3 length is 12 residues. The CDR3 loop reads CATSDLGTWQYF. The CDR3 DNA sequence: TGTGCCACCAGTGATCTCGGGACATGGCAGTACTTC.

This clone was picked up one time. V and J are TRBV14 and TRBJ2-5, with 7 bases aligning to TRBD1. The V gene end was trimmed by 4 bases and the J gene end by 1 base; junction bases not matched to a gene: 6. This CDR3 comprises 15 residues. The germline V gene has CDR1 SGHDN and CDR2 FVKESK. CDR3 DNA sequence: TGTGCCAGCAGCCGCCTACAGGGGCCCCAAGAGACCCAGTACTTC. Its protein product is CASSRLQGPQETQYF. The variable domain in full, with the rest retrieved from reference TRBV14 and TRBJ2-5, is EAGVTQFPSHSVIEKGQTVTLRCDPISGHDNLYWYRRVMGKEIKFLLHFVKESKQDESGMPNNRFLAERTGGTYSTLKVQPAELEDSGVYFCASSRLQGPQETQYFGPGTRLLVL.

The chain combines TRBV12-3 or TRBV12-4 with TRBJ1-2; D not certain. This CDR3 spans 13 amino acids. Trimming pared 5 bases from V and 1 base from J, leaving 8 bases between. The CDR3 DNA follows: TGTGCCAGCAGTCCTGCGGTTAACTATGGCTACACCTTC. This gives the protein CASSPAVNYGYTF.

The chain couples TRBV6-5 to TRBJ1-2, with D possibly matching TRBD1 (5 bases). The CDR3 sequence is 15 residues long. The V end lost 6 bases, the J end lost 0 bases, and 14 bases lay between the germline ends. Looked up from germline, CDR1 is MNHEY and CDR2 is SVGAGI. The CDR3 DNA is TGTGCCAGCAGCCCACGGGCCAGGGCTAACTATGGCTACACCTTC. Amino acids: CASSPRARANYGYTF.

CDR3 in amino acids: CASSSQVESNTEAFF. The CDR3 bases are TGCGCCAGCAGCTCCCAGGTAGAATCGAACACTGAAGCTTTCTTT. The chain recombines TRBV5-1 with TRBJ1-1, with unresolved D. V lost 3 bases and J 1 base, leaving 13 bases between the germline ends. CDR3 length: 15 residues. The germline gives CDR1 SGHRS, CDR2 YFSETQ.

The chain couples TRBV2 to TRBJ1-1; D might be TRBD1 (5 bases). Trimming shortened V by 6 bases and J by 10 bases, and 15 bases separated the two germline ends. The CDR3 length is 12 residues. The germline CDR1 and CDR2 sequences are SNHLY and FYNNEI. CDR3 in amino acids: CASRLDISSAFF. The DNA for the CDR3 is TGTGCCAGCAGATTGGACATATCCTCAGCTTTCTTT.

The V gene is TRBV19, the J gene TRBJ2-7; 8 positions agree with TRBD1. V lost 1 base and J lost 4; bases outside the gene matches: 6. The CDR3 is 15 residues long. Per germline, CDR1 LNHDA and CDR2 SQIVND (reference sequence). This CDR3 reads CASSIGAGGRYEQYF. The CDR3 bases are TGTGCCAGTAGTATAGGTGCAGGGGGCAGGTACGAGCAGTACTTC.

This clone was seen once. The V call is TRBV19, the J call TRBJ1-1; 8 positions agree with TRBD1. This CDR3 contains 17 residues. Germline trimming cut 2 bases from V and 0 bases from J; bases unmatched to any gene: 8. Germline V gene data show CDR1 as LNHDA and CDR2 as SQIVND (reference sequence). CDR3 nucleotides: TGTGCCAGTAGTATAATGGGGACAGGTTACCTGAACACTGAAGCTTTCTTT. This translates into CASSIMGTGYLNTEAFF. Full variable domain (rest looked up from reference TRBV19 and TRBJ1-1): DGGITQSPKYLFRKEGQNVTLSCEQNLNHDAMYWYRQDPGQGLRLIYYSQIVNDFQKGDIAEGYSVSREKKESFPLTVTSAQKNPTAFYLCASSIMGTGYLNTEAFFGQGTRLTVV.

The CDR3 loop reads CASSFLVSGSSYNEQFF. As DNA, the CDR3 is TGTGCCAGCAGCTTCCTCGTAAGCGGGAGCTCCTACAATGAGCAGTTCTTC. The V and J genes are TRBV11-2 and TRBJ2-1; 8 bases are a match to TRBD2. In germline, CDR1 is SGHAT, CDR2 FQNNGV. With 3 bases clipped from V and 0 bases from J, the junction kept 7 bases outside the gene matches. This CDR3 region has 17 residues.

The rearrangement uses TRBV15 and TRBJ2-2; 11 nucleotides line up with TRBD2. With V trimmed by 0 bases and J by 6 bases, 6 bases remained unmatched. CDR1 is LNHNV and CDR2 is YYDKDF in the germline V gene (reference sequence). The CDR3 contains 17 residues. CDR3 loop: CATSRDPSGRSSGELFF. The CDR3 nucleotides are TGTGCCACCAGCAGAGATCCTAGCGGGAGGAGCTCCGGGGAGCTGTTTTTT.

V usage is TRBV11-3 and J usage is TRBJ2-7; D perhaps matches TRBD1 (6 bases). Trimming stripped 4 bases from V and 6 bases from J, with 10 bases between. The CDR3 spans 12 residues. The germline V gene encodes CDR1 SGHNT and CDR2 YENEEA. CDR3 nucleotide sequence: TGTGCCAGCAGCTCACAGGGTTTCGAGCAGTACTTC. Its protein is CASSSQGFEQYF.

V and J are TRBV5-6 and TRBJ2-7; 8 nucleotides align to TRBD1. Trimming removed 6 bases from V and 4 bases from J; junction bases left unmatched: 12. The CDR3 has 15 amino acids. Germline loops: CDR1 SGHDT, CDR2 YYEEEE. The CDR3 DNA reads TGTGCCAGCATCGGAGGACAGGGTGATTTATACGAGCAGTACTTC. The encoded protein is CASIGGQGDLYEQYF.

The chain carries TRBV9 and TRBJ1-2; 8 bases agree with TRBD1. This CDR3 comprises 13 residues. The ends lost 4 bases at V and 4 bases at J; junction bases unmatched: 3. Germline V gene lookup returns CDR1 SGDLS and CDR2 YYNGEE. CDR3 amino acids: CASSFGTGYGYTF. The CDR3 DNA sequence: TGTGCCAGCAGCTTCGGGACAGGCTATGGCTACACCTTC.

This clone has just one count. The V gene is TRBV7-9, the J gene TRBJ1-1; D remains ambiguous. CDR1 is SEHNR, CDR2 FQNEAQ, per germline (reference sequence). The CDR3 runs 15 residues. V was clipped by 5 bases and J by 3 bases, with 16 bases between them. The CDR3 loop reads CASSAPAGRDTEAFF. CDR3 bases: TGTGCCAGCAGCGCCCCTGCGGGAAGGGACACTGAAGCTTTCTTT. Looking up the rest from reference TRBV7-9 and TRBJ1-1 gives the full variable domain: DTGVSQNPRHKITKRGQNVTFRCDPISEHNRLYWYRQTLGQGPEFLTYFQNEAQLEKSRLLSDRFSAERPKGSFSTLEIQRTEQGDSAMYLCASSAPAGRDTEAFFGQGTRLTVV.

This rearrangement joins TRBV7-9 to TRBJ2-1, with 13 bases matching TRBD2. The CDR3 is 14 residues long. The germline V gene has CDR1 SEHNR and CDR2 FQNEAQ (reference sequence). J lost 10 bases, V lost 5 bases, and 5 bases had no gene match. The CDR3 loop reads CASSMMGLAGEQFF. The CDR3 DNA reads TGTGCCAGCAGCATGATGGGACTAGCGGGAGAGCAGTTCTTC. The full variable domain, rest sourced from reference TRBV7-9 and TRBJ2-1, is DTGVSQNPRHKITKRGQNVTFRCDPISEHNRLYWYRQTLGQGPEFLTYFQNEAQLEKSRLLSDRFSAERPKGSFSTLEIQRTEQGDSAMYLCASSMMGLAGEQFFGPGTRLTVL.

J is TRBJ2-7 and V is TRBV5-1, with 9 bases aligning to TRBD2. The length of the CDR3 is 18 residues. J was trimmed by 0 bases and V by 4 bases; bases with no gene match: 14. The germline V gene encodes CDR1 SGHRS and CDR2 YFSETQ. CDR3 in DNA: TGCGCCAGCAGCCCCATGGTAGCGGGGGTTACGAGCTCCTACGAGCAGTACTTC. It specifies CASSPMVAGVTSSYEQYF.

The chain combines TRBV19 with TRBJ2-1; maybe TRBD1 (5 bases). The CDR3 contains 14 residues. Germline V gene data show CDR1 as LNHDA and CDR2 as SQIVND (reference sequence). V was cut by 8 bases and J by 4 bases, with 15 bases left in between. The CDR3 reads CASQTVFGYNEQFF. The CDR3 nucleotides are TGTGCCAGTCAGACAGTTTTTGGGTACAATGAGCAGTTCTTC.

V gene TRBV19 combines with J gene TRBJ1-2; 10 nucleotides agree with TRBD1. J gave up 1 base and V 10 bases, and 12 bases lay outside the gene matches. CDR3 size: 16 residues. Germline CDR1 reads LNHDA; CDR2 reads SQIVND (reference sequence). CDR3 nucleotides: TGTGCCACCAACCGGGACAGGGGAGAATTTAACTATGGCTACACCTTC. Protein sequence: CATNRDRGEFNYGYTF.

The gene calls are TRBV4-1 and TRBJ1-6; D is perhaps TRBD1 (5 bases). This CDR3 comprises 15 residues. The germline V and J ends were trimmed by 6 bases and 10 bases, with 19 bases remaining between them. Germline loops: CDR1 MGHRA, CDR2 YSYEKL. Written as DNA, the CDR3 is TGCGCCAGCAGTCAACCTCGGGGGGGAAGCTCACCCCTCCACTTT. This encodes CASSQPRGGSSPLHF.

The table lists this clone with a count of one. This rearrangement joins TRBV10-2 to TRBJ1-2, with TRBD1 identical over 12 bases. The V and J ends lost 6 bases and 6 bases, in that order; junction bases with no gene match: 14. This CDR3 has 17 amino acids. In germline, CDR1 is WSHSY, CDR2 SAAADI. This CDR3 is CASRGRVGTGGADGYTF. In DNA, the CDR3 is TGCGCCAGCAGGGGGCGGGTAGGGACAGGGGGCGCGGATGGCTACACCTTC.

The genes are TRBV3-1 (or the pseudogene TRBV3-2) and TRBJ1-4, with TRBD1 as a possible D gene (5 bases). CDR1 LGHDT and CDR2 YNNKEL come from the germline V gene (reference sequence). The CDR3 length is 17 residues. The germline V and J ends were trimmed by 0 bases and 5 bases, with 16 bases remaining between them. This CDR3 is CASSQDRGPAPNEKLFF. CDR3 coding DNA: TGTGCCAGCAGCCAAGATAGGGGCCCGGCTCCGAATGAAAAACTGTTTTTT.

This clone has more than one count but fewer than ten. The CDR3 DNA follows: TGTGCCAGCAGCAGACGACAGGGGGGAAATGAAAAACTGTTTTTT. It yields the protein CASSRRQGGNEKLFF. V usage is TRBV9 and J usage is TRBJ1-4, with TRBD1 matching over 9 bases. Per the germline V gene, CDR1 is SGDLS and CDR2 is YYNGEE. The CDR3 consists of 15 residues. Losses at the gene ends were 4 bases for V and 5 bases for J; bases not matched to a gene: 6.

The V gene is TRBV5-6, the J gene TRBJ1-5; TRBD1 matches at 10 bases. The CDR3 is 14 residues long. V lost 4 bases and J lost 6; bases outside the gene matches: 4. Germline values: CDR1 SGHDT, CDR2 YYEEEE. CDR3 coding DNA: TGTGCCAGCAGCAAGACAGGGGGCCTTCAGCCCCAGCATTTT. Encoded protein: CASSKTGGLQPQHF. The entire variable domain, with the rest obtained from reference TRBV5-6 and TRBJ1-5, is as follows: DAGVTQSPTHLIKTRGQQVTLRCSPKSGHDTVSWYQQALGQGPQFIFQYYEEEERQRGNFPDRFSGHQFPNYSSELNVNALLLGDSALYLCASSKTGGLQPQHFGDGTRLSIL.

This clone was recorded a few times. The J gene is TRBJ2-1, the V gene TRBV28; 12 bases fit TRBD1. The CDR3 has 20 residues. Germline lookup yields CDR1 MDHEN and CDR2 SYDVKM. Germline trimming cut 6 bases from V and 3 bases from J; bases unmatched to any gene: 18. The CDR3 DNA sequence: TGTGCCAGCAGGGGGACAGGGGGCTTGGGACTAGCGAGAGGCTACAATGAGCAGTTCTTC. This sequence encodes CASRGTGGLGLARGYNEQFF.